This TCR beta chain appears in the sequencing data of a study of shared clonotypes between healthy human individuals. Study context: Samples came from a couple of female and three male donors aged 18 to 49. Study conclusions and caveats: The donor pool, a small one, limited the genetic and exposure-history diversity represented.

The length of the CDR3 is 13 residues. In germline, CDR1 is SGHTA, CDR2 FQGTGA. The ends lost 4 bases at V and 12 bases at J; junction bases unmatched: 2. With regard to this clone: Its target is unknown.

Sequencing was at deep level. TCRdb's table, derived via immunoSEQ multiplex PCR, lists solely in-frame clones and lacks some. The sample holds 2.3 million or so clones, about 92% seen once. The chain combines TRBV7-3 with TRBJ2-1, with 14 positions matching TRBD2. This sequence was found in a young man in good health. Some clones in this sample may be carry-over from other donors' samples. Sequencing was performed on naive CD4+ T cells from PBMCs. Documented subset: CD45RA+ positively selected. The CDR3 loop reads CASSSGLAGAQFF. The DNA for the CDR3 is TGTGCCAGCAGCTCGGGACTAGCGGGAGCGCAGTTCTTC.